This paragraph reports one T cell receptor (beta chain). This sample was included in a study of cytomegalovirus exposure and HLA in healthy donors. CDR1 KGHSH and CDR2 LQKENI come from the germline V gene. The junction had 3 bases not matched to a gene; V was cut back by 2 bases and J by 0 bases. The CDR3 contains 16 residues. PCR employed 60 Vbeta and 13 Jbeta primers. Assay: immunoSEQ multiplex PCR; the TCRdb copy retains only in-frame clones and omits some. Among about 76,000 clones listed, 65% to 75% were seen once. The chain carries TRBV18 and TRBJ2-2, with 7 nucleotides matching TRBD2. The sequenced material came from PBMCs. The receptor's source is a woman between 40 and 50 years old in good health and CMV-seropositive. DNA of the CDR3: TGTGCCAGCTCACCAAACAGCGGGGCGAACACCGGGGAGCTGTTTTTT. Its protein product is CASSPNSGANTGELFF.